A selection of T cell receptor beta chains follows, all from one sample in a study of blood T cell repertoires in COVID-19. Sequencing was performed with immunoSEQ multiplex PCR; in TCRdb, only in-frame clones are kept and a portion is missing. The sample contains some 97,000 clones, 90% of which appear only once. Sequenced material: peripheral blood. The receptors shown here come from a man in his sixties with acute or convalescent COVID-19. The CDR3 runs from the conserved cysteine through the conserved F or W. D genes are given only for firm matches. A clone size is listed for some rows: how often the clone was seen (once, few, many), or a class if it is expanded.

V gene	D gene	J gene	clone size	CDR3 DNA	CDR3 protein
TRBV5-1	-	TRBJ1-5	-	TGCGCCAGCAGCTGGGGGGACGGCGAAAATCAGCCCCAGCATTTT	CASSWGDGENQPQHF
TRBV2	-	TRBJ2-1	-	TGTGCCAGCAGTGGGAATCGGGTTTACAATGAGCAGTTCTTC	CASSGNRVYNEQFF
TRBV7-9	-	TRBJ1-4	once	TGTGCCAGCAGCTCTGCGAGGGCGAAAAGTGAAAAACTGTTTTTT	CASSSARAKSEKLFF
TRBV6-5	TRBD1	TRBJ1-4	-	TGTGCCAGCAGTAGGACAGGGAGTCGAGAAAAACTGTTTTTT	CASSRTGSREKLFF
TRBV6-5	-	TRBJ1-1	-	TGTGCCAGCAGTAAACAGGGGAACACTGAAGCTTTCTTT	CASSKQGNTEAFF
TRBV6-5	-	TRBJ2-6	-	TGTGCCAGCGGGCAGGGGCAGAGGTTTGTTAACGTCCTGACTTTC	CASGQGQRFVNVLTF
TRBV7-9	TRBD1	TRBJ1-2	-	TGTGCCAGCAGTACTTCAGGGGGCGCGAATGGCTACACCTTC	CASSTSGGANGYTF
TRBV19	TRBD2	TRBJ2-6	-	TGTGCCAGTATCCGGGGGGACTCTGGGGCCAACGTCCTGACTTTC	CASIRGDSGANVLTF
TRBV19	TRBD2	TRBJ2-1	-	TGTGCCAGTAGCCTCCAGGGGGTAGCGGGGGGCCCTAGCTCCTACAATGAGCAGTTCTTC	CASSLQGVAGGPSSYNEQFF
TRBV5-1	TRBD1	TRBJ1-2	-	TGCGCCAGCAGCTTCCGACAGGGGAATTCTGGCTACACCTTC	CASSFRQGNSGYTF
TRBV10-1	-	TRBJ1-5	once	TGCGCCAGCAGTGGGAGATGGTCTAGCAATCAGCCCCAGCATTTT	CASSGRWSSNQPQHF
TRBV19	TRBD1	TRBJ1-1	-	TGTGCCAGTAGAATACGGACAGGTGGAGAAGCTTTCTTT	CASRIRTGGEAFF
TRBV28	-	TRBJ1-2	-	TGTGCCAGCAGTGGGGGGTCTAACTATGGCTACACCTTC	CASSGGSNYGYTF
TRBV7-2	TRBD1	TRBJ2-1	-	TGTGCCAGCAGCTTTGACAGGGCAAATGAGCAGTTCTTC	CASSFDRANEQFF
TRBV18	TRBD1	TRBJ1-3	once	TGTGCCAGCTCACCCCTGGACAGGGGGCGAAACACCATATATTTT	CASSPLDRGRNTIYF
TRBV11-2	-	TRBJ1-1	-	TGTGCCAGCAGCTTAGACCAGGGTTGGGACACTGAAGCTTTCTTT	CASSLDQGWDTEAFF
TRBV28	-	TRBJ2-2	-	TGTGCCAGCAGTCTCCGCACCGGGGAGCTGTTTTTT	CASSLRTGELFF
TRBV6-5	-	TRBJ1-6	-	TGTGCCAGCCGCAGCTCCTATAATTCACCCCTCCACTTT	CASRSSYNSPLHF
TRBV11-3	TRBD2	TRBJ2-7	-	TGTGCCAGCAGCCTAACGAGCGGGGGGTTGATCTACGAGCAGTACTTC	CASSLTSGGLIYEQYF
TRBV18	-	TRBJ1-3	-	TGTGCCAGCTCACTCCCAGGCAGCTCTGGAAACACCATATATTTT	CASSLPGSSGNTIYF
TRBV12-5	TRBD1	TRBJ1-2	-	TGTGCTAGTGGTTTGGCCCGGGACAGTTCGGGCTACACCTTC	CASGLARDSSGYTF
TRBV19	TRBD1	TRBJ1-6	-	TGTGCCAGCCGCTATGACAGGGTAGATCGTTCACCCCTCCACTTT	CASRYDRVDRSPLHF
TRBV2	TRBD2	TRBJ2-3	-	TGTGCCAGCACCCAGCGGGGGATTACAGATACGCAGTATTTT	CASTQRGITDTQYF
TRBV15	TRBD1	TRBJ1-5	-	TGTGCCACCAGCAGAGATCCCACAGGGGTCCGCAATCAGCCCCAGCATTTT	CATSRDPTGVRNQPQHF
TRBV19	-	TRBJ1-5	-	TGTGCCAGTAGTATTTCCTTTTTCCCGGGGACTTTGAATCAGCCCCAGCATTTT	CASSISFFPGTLNQPQHF
TRBV7-2	TRBD1	TRBJ1-1	-	TGTGCCAGCAGCCCGGTCGGGGCGACAGGGCTGAACACTGAAGCTTTCTTT	CASSPVGATGLNTEAFF
TRBV7-9	-	TRBJ1-1	-	TGTGCCAGCAGTCCGACAGGCAGGAACACTGAAGCTTTCTTT	CASSPTGRNTEAFF
TRBV5-6	TRBD1	TRBJ1-2	few	TGTGCCAGCAGCTCCCCGACAGGGGGCTACTATGGCTACACCTTC	CASSSPTGGYYGYTF
TRBV5-6	TRBD1	TRBJ1-2	-	TGTGCCAGCAGCTCCGGGACAGCCTATGGCTACACCTTC	CASSSGTAYGYTF
TRBV6-4	TRBD1	TRBJ1-1	-	TGTGCCAGCAGTGCCAACAGGGGTGCTGAAGCTTTCTTT	CASSANRGAEAFF
TRBV18	TRBD2	TRBJ2-1	-	TGTGCCAGCTCACCACAAGAGACTAGCGGGGGCCTTGAGCAGTTCTTC	CASSPQETSGGLEQFF
TRBV5-6	-	TRBJ1-2	-	TGTGCCAGCAGCTTGGGTAACAGGGATGGCTACACCTTC	CASSLGNRDGYTF
TRBV7-9	TRBD1	TRBJ1-1	-	TGTGCCAGCAGCTTGGGACAGGGGTTAGAAGCTTTCTTT	CASSLGQGLEAFF
TRBV10-2	-	TRBJ1-6	-	TGCGCCAGCAGTGAACGGGCCTATAATTCACCCCTCCACTTT	CASSERAYNSPLHF
TRBV6-6	-	TRBJ1-3	-	TGTGCCAGCAGTCAGACCCCGGGCGGGGGGACTGGAAACACCATATATTTT	CASSQTPGGGTGNTIYF
TRBV30	-	TRBJ1-2	-	TGTGCCTGGAGTGTGCAGGCCAACTATGGCTACACCTTC	CAWSVQANYGYTF
TRBV30	TRBD1	TRBJ1-5	-	TGTGCCTGGAGTGTACGAGGTCCCCAGACAGGGGCTCAGCCCCAGCATTTT	CAWSVRGPQTGAQPQHF
TRBV5-6	TRBD1	TRBJ1-5	-	TGTGCCAGCAGCATATTGGGACAGGGTAGTCAGCCCCAGCATTTT	CASSILGQGSQPQHF
TRBV19	TRBD1	TRBJ2-2	-	TGTGCCAGTAGTAAGGACAGGGATCGAAACACCGGGGAGCTGTTTTTT	CASSKDRDRNTGELFF
TRBV3-1/TRBV3-2	-	TRBJ1-4	once	TGTGCCAGCAGCCAACTCGGGAGGGAAGTGCCTGAAAAACTGTTTTTT	CASSQLGREVPEKLFF
TRBV5-1	TRBD2	TRBJ2-3	-	TGCGCCAGCAGCTTAGGAGCGGGGGGTCGAACAGATACGCAGTATTTT	CASSLGAGGRTDTQYF
TRBV30	-	TRBJ1-1	few	TGTGCCTGGAGTCAACTAGGGATGGCTGAAGCTTTCTTT	CAWSQLGMAEAFF
TRBV12-3/TRBV12-4	-	TRBJ1-2	-	TGTGCCAGCAACTCTGACTCTAACTATGGCTACACCTTC	CASNSDSNYGYTF
TRBV19	TRBD1	TRBJ1-4	-	TGTGCCAGTAGTTCCCGACAGGGAGGTTTCGGAGTTAATGAAAAACTGTTTTTT	CASSSRQGGFGVNEKLFF
TRBV7-2	TRBD1	TRBJ1-2	-	TGTGCCAGCAGCTCCAGGGGGCTCTATGGCTACACCTTC	CASSSRGLYGYTF
TRBV3-1/TRBV3-2	TRBD1	TRBJ1-2	-	TGTGCCAGCAGCCGAGCCGGGACAGGGAGGTCGAGTAACGGCTACACCTTC	CASSRAGTGRSSNGYTF
TRBV29-1	TRBD2	TRBJ2-3	once	TGCAGCGTGGGGGGACTAGTGTCGGGACCAGATACGCAGTATTTT	CSVGGLVSGPDTQYF
TRBV18	TRBD1	TRBJ1-1	once	TGTGCCAGCAGACAGGGCGAGGGGACTGAAGCTTTCTTT	CASRQGEGTEAFF
TRBV7-8	-	TRBJ1-5	-	TGTGCCAGCAGCTTCACGACAGGACATAGCAATCAGCCCCAGCATTTT	CASSFTTGHSNQPQHF
TRBV19	-	TRBJ1-5	-	TGTGCCAGTAGTATTGCAGGGAACAATCAGCCCCAGCATTTT	CASSIAGNNQPQHF
TRBV10-2	-	TRBJ1-2	-	TGCGCCAGCGAGAGACAGGCGGGTGGGGGCTACACCTTC	CASERQAGGGYTF
TRBV7-2	TRBD1	TRBJ1-2	-	TGTGCCAGCACCGGGACAGGACCTGCCTATTTAGGCTACACCTTC	CASTGTGPAYLGYTF
TRBV10-3	-	TRBJ2-3	-	TGTGCCATCAGTGAGTCGATTGAGAGTACGCAGTATTTT	CAISESIESTQYF
TRBV25-1	-	TRBJ1-1	-	TGTGCCAGCACCCCAACAGGGAATACTGAAGCTTTCTTT	CASTPTGNTEAFF
TRBV10-3	-	TRBJ1-3	-	TGTGCCATCAGTGACCCAGGCTCTGGAAACACCATATATTTT	CAISDPGSGNTIYF
TRBV5-1	-	TRBJ1-1	-	TGCGCCAGCAGCTTGGCCAGGGCCGCGGGAAACACTGAAGCTTTCTTT	CASSLARAAGNTEAFF
TRBV10-3	TRBD1	TRBJ1-3	-	TGTGCCATCAGCGGGACAGGGGGTTCTGGAAACACCATATATTTT	CAISGTGGSGNTIYF
TRBV5-6	-	TRBJ1-1	-	TGTGCCAGCAGCTCGCTCACCTTTCCGTCGGGGAAAGACACTGAAGCTTTCTTT	CASSSLTFPSGKDTEAFF
TRBV7-2	-	TRBJ2-5	-	TGTGCCAGCAGCTTATACAGGGACCAAGAGACCCAGTACTTC	CASSLYRDQETQYF